This TCR beta chain emerged from a study of blood T cell repertoires in COVID-19. About the study: Nucleic acid was either cDNA or gDNA, and it came from T cells, B-cell-depleted T cells, or PBMCs.

The V gene end was trimmed by 4 bases and the J gene end by 0 bases; junction bases not matched to a gene: 3. The CDR3 is 16 amino acids. The germline gives CDR1 LNHDA, CDR2 SQIVND (reference sequence). Study processing details: By means of reference gene primer amplification, nucleated cell counts were estimated. Libraries were prepared by immunoSEQ multiplex PCR; TCRdb keeps only in-frame clonotypes and omits some of them. V, J and clone size derive from that table, while D and trimming were established from the DNA sequence. The sample consists of some 300,000 clones, about 88% of them appearing once.

This TCR came from a man in his 70s with acute or convalescent COVID-19. This chain joins TRBV19 and TRBJ2-3, with TRBD2 matching over 11 bases. Sequences were obtained from peripheral blood. As DNA, the CDR3 is TGTGCCAGTAGTACGGGACTAGCGGCTAGCACAGATACGCAGTATTTT. Amino acids: CASSTGLAASTDTQYF. The whole variable domain, remainder taken from reference TRBV19 and TRBJ2-3, is DGGITQSPKYLFRKEGQNVTLSCEQNLNHDAMYWYRQDPGQGLRLIYYSQIVNDFQKGDIAEGYSVSREKKESFPLTVTSAQKNPTAFYLCASSTGLAASTDTQYFGPGTRLTVL.